This paragraph reports one T cell receptor (beta chain). Its matching antigen is unknown. In the PCR, 60 Vbeta and 13 Jbeta primers were used. Here immunoSEQ multiplex PCR was the method, and the copy in TCRdb shows in-frame clones only, minus some. The sample records over 95,000 clones, 60% to 85% being singletons. This sample was included in a study of cytomegalovirus exposure and HLA in healthy donors. On the study more broadly: Researchers found that roughly 81% of about 400 genotyped donors fell within the Caucasian-associated ancestry cluster.

V was cut by 6 bases and J by 3 bases, with 12 bases left in between. Germline lookup yields CDR1 SNHLY and CDR2 FYNNEI. The CDR3 consists of 13 residues. Study-level points and caveats: It is likely that the observed cluster of highly shared sequence variants was a sequencing artifact. Altogether, 160 or so TCR beta chains were recorded as cytomegalovirus-associated. Several of the most significant clusters appeared, in a later analysis, to be linked to common viral pathogens.

The chain is built from TRBV2 and TRBJ2-7; TRBD1 is a possible D gene (6 bases). The sequence was collected from a female donor in good health and CMV-seronegative. The sample taken for sequencing was PBMCs. This CDR3 reads CASSLQDSYEQYF. As DNA, the CDR3 is TGTGCCAGCAGCTTACAGGACAGCTACGAGCAGTACTTC.